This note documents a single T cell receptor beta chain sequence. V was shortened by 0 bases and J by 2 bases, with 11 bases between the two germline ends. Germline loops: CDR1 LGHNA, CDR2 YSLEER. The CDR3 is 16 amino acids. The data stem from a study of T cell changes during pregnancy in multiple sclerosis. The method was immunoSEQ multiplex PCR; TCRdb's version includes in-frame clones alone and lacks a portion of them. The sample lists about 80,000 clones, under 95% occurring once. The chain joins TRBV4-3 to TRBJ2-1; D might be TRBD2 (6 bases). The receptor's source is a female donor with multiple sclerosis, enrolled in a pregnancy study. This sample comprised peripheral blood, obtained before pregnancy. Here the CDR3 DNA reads TGCGCCAGCAGCCAAGATCTTAGCGGCGCCTACAATGAGCAGTTCTTC. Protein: CASSQDLSGAYNEQFF.